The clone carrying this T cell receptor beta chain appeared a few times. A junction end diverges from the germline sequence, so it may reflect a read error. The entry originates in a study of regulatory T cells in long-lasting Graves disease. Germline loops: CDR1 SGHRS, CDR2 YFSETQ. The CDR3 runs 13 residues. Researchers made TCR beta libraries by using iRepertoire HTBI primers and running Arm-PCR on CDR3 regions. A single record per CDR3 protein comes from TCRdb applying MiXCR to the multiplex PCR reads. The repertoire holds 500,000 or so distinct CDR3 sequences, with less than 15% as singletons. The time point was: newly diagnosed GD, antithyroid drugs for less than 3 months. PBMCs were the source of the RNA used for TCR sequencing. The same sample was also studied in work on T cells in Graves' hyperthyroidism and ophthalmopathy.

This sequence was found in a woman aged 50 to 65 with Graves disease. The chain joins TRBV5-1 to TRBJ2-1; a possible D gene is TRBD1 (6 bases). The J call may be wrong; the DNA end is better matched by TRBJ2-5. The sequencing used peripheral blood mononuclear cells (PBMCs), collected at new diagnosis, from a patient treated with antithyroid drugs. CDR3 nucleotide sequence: TGCGCCATCCCGGACAGAAAGAAAGAGGCCCAGTACTTC. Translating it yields CAIPDRKKEAQYF.